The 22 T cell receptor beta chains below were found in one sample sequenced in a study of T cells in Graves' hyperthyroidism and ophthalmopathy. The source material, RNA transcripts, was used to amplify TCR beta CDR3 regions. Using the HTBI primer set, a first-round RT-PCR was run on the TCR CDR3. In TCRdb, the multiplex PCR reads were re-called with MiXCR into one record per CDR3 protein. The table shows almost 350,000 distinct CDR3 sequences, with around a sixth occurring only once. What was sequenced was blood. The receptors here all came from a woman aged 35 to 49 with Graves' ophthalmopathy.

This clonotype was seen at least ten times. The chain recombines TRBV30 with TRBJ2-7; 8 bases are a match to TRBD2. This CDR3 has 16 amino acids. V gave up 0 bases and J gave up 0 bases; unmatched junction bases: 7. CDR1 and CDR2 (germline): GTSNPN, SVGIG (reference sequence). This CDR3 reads CAWSVDSGGISYEQYF. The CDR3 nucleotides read TGTGCCTGGAGTGTCGATTCGGGAGGGATCTCCTACGAGCAGTACTTC.

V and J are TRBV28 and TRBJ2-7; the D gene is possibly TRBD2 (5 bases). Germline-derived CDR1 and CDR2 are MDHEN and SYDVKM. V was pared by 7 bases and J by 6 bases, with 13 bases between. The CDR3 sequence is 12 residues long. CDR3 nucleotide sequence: TGTGCCAGCAACGTACTAGATCGCGAGCAGTACTTC. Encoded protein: CASNVLDREQYF.

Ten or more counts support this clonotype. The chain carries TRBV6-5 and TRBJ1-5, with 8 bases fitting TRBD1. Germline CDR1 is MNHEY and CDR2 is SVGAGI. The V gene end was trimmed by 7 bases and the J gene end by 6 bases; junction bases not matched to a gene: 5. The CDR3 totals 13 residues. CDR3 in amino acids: CASTGQGRQPQHF. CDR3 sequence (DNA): TGTGCCAGCACCGGACAGGGTCGTCAGCCCCAGCATTTT.

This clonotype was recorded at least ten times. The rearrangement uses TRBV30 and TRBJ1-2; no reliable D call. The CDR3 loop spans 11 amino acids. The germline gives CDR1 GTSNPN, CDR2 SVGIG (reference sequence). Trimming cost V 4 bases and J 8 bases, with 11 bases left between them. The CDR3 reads CAWTVDRGYTF. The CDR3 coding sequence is TGTGCCTGGACGGTCGACCGAGGCTACACCTTC.

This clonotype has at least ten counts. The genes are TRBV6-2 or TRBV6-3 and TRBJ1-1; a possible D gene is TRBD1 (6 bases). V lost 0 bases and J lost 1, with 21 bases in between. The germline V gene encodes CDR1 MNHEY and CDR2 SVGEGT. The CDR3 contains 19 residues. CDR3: CASSYSSVGRGIGNTEAFF. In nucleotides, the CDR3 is TGTGCCAGCAGTTACTCGAGTGTAGGCAGGGGTATTGGGAACACTGAAGCTTTCTTT.

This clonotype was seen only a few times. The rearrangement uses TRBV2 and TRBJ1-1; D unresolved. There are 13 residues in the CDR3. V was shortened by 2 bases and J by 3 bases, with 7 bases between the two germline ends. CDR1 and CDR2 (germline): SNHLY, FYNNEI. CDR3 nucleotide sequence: TGTGCCAGCAGTGAAACGGGGTACACTGAAGCTTTCTTT. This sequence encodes CASSETGYTEAFF.

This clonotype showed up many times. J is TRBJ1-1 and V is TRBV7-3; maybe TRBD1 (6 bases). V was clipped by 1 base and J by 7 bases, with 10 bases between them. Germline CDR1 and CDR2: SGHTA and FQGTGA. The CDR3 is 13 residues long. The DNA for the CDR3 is TGTGCCAGCAGCTTAAAACAGGGAGGTGAAGCTTTCTTT. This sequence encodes CASSLKQGGEAFF.

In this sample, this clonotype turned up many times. Here the CDR3 DNA reads TGTGCCAGCACGAAACAGGGTTTGGTCACTGAAGCTTTCTTT. Protein sequence: CASTKQGLVTEAFF. The genes are TRBV28 and TRBJ1-1; TRBD1 might be the D (6 bases). V was pared by 7 bases and J by 4 bases, with 16 bases between. In germline, CDR1 is MDHEN, CDR2 SYDVKM. The CDR3 is made up of 14 amino acids.

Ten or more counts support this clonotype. The chain's CDR3 is CASSLTHGNQPQHF. CDR3 DNA: TGTGCCAGCAGCCTAACTCACGGCAATCAGCCCCAGCATTTT. This chain links TRBV6-1 with TRBJ1-5; D not resolved. Germline CDR1 MNHNS, CDR2 SASEGT. The CDR3 contains 14 residues. Trimming pared 6 bases from V and 2 bases from J, leaving 11 bases between.

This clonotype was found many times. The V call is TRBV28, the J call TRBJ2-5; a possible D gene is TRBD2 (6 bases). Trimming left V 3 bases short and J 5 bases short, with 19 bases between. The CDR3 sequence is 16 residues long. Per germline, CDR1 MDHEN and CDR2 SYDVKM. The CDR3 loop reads CASSFRQTHGGETQYF. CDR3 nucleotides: TGTGCCAGCAGTTTCAGACAAACTCATGGGGGGGAGACCCAGTACTTC. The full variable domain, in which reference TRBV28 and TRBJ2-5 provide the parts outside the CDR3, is DVKVTQSSRYLVKRTGEKVFLECVQDMDHENMFWYRQDPGLGLRLIYFSYDVKMKEKGDIPEGYSVSREKKERFSLILESASTNQTSMYLCASSFRQTHGGETQYFGPGTRLLVL.

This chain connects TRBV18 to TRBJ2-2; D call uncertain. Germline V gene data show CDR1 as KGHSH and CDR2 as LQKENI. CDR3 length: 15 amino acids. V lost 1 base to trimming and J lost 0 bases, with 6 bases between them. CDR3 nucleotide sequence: TGTGCCAGCTCACCACGGCCAGCGAACACCGGGGAGCTGTTTTTT. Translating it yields CASSPRPANTGELFF. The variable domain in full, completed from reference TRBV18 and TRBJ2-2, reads NAGVMQNPRHLVRRRGQEARLRCSPMKGHSHVYWYRQLPEEGLKFMVYLQKENIIDESGMPKERFSAEFPKEGPSILRIQQVVRGDSAAYFCASSPRPANTGELFFGEGSRLTVL.

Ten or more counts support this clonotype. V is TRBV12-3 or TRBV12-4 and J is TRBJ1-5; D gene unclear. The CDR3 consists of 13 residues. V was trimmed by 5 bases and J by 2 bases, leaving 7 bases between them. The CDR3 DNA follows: TGTGCCAGCAGTAGGGTGGGCAATCAGCCCCAGCATTTT. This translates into CASSRVGNQPQHF.

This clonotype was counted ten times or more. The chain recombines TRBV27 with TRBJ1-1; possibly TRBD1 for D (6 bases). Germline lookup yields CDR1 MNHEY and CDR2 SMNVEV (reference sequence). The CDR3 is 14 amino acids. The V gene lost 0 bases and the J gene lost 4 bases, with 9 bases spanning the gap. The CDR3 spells CASSLSGGPTEAFF. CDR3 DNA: TGTGCCAGCAGTTTATCGGGGGGGCCCACTGAAGCTTTCTTT.

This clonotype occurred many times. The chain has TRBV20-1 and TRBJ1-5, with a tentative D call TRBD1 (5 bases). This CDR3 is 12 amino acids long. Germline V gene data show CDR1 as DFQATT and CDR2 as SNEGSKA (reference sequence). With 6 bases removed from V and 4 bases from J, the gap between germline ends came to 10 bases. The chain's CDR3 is CSATQGNQPQHF. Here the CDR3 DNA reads TGCAGTGCCACCCAGGGTAATCAGCCCCAGCATTTT.

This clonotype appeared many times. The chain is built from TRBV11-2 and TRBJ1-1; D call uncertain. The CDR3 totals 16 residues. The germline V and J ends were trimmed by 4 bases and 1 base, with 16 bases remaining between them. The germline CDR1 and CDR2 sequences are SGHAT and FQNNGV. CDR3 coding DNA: TGTGCCAGCAGCTCCCGTTTTTCGACGGGGAACACTGAAGCTTTCTTT. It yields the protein CASSSRFSTGNTEAFF.

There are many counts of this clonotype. CDR3 nucleotides: TGTGCCAGCAGCCGAAGTATCCACACTGAAGCTTTCTTT. Translation: CASSRSIHTEAFF. V and J are TRBV6-1 and TRBJ1-1; no clear D gene. CDR1 and CDR2 (germline): MNHNS, SASEGT. This CDR3 spans 13 amino acids. The V gene lost 6 bases and the J gene lost 3 bases, with 11 bases spanning the gap.

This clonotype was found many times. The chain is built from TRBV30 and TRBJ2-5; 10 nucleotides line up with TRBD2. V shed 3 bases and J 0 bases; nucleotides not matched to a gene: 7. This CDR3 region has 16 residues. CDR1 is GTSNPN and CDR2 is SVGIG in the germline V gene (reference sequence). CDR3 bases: TGTGCCTGGAGCGCGAAACTAGCGGGAAACCAAGAGACCCAGTACTTC. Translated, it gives CAWSAKLAGNQETQYF.

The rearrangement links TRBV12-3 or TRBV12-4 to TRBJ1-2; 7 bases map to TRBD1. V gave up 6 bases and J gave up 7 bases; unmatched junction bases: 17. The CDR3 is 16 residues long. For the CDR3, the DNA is TGTGCCAGCAGCCCTTTTACAGGGGCCGCAGGACGTGGCTACACCTTC. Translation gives CASSPFTGAAGRGYTF.

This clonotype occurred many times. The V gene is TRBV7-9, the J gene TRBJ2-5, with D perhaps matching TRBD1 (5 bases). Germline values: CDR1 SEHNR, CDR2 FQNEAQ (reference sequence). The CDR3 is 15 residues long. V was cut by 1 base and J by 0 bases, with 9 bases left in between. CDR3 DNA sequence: TGTGCCAGCAGCTTAGGCAGGGATCACCAAGAGACCCAGTACTTC. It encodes CASSLGRDHQETQYF. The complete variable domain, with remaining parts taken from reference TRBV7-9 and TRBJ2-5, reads DTGVSQNPRHKITKRGQNVTFRCDPISEHNRLYWYRQTLGQGPEFLTYFQNEAQLEKSRLLSDRFSAERPKGSFSTLEIQRTEQGDSAMYLCASSLGRDHQETQYFGPGTRLLVL.

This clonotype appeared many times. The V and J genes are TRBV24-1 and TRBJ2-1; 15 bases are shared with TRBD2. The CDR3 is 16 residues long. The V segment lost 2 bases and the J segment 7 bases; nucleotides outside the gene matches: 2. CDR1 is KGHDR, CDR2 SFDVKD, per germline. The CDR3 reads CATSDSGTSGRNEQFF. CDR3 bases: TGTGCCACCAGTGATTCCGGGACTAGCGGGAGGAATGAGCAGTTCTTC.

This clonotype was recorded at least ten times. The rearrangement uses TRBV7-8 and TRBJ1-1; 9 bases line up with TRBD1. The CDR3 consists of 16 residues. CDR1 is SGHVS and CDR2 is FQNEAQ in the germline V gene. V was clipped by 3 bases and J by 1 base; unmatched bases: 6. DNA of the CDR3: TGTGCCAGCAGCTTCAGGGGGACAGGGCCGAACACTGAAGCTTTCTTT. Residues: CASSFRGTGPNTEAFF.

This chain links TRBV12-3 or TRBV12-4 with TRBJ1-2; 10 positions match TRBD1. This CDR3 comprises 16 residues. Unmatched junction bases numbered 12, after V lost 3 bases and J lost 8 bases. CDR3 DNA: TGTGCCAGCAGTTTCCGGGACAGGGGACCTTATCACGGCTACACCTTC. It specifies CASSFRDRGPYHGYTF.